This T cell receptor beta chain was captured in a study of OX40 agonist ivuxolimab in advanced cancers. TCRdb's table, derived via immunoSEQ multiplex PCR, lists solely in-frame clones and lacks some. Of 25,000 to 30,000 clones in the sample, around four fifths are singletons; the top ten hold 8.5% to 14%. Trimming removed 0 bases from V and 4 bases from J, with 13 bases in between. The germline V gene has CDR1 SGHDT and CDR2 YYEEEE. The CDR3 loop spans 15 amino acids. V is TRBV5-6 and J is TRBJ1-2; possibly TRBD1 for D (5 bases). Sequencing was performed on CD4+ or CD8+ T cells sorted from blood, taken in a trial of the OX40 agonist ivuxolimab. This clonotype was sampled from an adult with an advanced solid tumor such as melanoma, head and neck, liver or kidney cancer. In nucleotides, the CDR3 is TGTGCCAGCAGCTTGGGAGGGGCCAACATCTATGGCTACACCTTC. It encodes CASSLGGANIYGYTF.